This is a list of T cell receptor beta chains from one sample in a study of blood T cell repertoires in COVID-19. Repertoires were generated with immunoSEQ multiplex PCR, while TCRdb's copy carries only in-frame clones and drops some. The sample shows over 150,000 clones, about nine tenths of them seen only once. Material: peripheral blood. The receptors were gathered from a woman aged 55-69 years who had recovered from COVID-19. Each CDR3 is given with its conserved first and last residue. Each record gives: V gene, D gene, J gene, clone size, CDR3 protein, CDR3 DNA. D genes are given only for firm matches. Clone size, where shown, is once, few, many, or a class for clones that have expanded.

>TRBV21-1|.|TRBJ1-1|.
CARKRPGSGRDLSMNTEAFF
TGTGCCAGAAAACGACCAGGTTCAGGGCGAGATTTGAGTATGAACACTGAAGCTTTCTTT
>TRBV6-5|TRBD1|TRBJ1-2|.
CASSPRTGGAGGYTF
TGTGCCAGCAGTCCCCGGACAGGGGGCGCTGGGGGCTACACCTTC
>TRBV5-1|.|TRBJ1-6|.
CASSSTGTSNSPLHF
TGCGCCAGCAGCTCCACCGGGACAAGTAATTCACCCCTCCACTTT
>TRBV28|TRBD1|TRBJ2-7|.
CASREPGTGGHEQYF
TGTGCCAGCAGAGAACCCGGGACAGGGGGCCACGAGCAGTACTTC
>TRBV18|.|TRBJ2-2|.
CASSLNRITNTGELFF
TGTGCCAGCTCACTAAACAGAATCACGAACACCGGGGAGCTGTTTTTT
>TRBV7-9|.|TRBJ2-6|.
CASSRRGLGANVLTF
TGTGCCAGCAGTCGGAGGGGGCTGGGGGCCAACGTCCTGACTTTC
>TRBV13|TRBD1|TRBJ2-3|.
CASSSPRGRTDTQYF
TGTGCCAGCAGCTCACCCAGGGGGCGCACAGATACGCAGTATTTT
>TRBV2|TRBD2|TRBJ2-5|.
CASSGGRLAGVIQETQYF
TGTGCCAGCAGTGGTGGTAGGCTAGCGGGGGTGATTCAAGAGACCCAGTACTTC
>TRBV3-1/TRBV3-2|TRBD1|TRBJ2-2|.
CASSANLGQGVAGELFF
TGTGCCAGCAGCGCTAACTTGGGACAGGGGGTGGCCGGGGAGCTGTTTTTT
>TRBV5-1|.|TRBJ2-2|.
CASSGGAGSGGELFF
TGCGCCAGCAGCGGTGGCGCAGGGTCGGGCGGGGAGCTGTTTTTT
>TRBV11-3|TRBD1|TRBJ2-2|.
CASSPTGPKNTGELFF
TGTGCCAGCAGCCCGACAGGGCCAAAGAACACCGGGGAGCTGTTTTTT
>TRBV7-3|TRBD2|TRBJ2-3|.
CASSFKRGGTDTQYF
TGTGCCAGCAGCTTCAAGCGGGGGGGCACAGATACGCAGTATTTT
>TRBV11-2|TRBD2|TRBJ2-1|.
CASSSYGGAYNEQFF
TGTGCCAGCAGCTCCTACGGGGGGGCCTACAATGAGCAGTTCTTC
>TRBV5-1|TRBD1|TRBJ1-1|.
CASSWTGGNTEAFF
TGCGCCAGCAGCTGGACAGGGGGGAACACTGAAGCTTTCTTT
>TRBV9|TRBD2|TRBJ2-2|.
CASSPGGRGAGELFF
TGTGCCAGCAGCCCGGGCGGTCGGGGGGCCGGGGAGCTGTTTTTT
>TRBV2|TRBD2|TRBJ2-3|.
CASSGIGGGGSDTQYF
TGTGCCAGCAGTGGTATAGGCGGGGGGGGTTCAGATACGCAGTATTTT
>TRBV7-6|.|TRBJ1-2|.
CASSPAGGALYGYTF
TGTGCCAGCAGCCCCGCCGGTGGGGCCCTCTATGGCTACACCTTC
>TRBV3-1/TRBV3-2|.|TRBJ2-7|.
CASSQAPSNRGGFHEQYF
TGTGCCAGCAGCCAAGCTCCGTCTAACAGGGGAGGATTCCACGAGCAGTACTTC
>TRBV4-1|.|TRBJ2-2|.
CASSPFGGPPAGELFF
TGCGCCAGCAGCCCCTTCGGAGGTCCTCCCGCCGGGGAGCTGTTTTTT
>TRBV5-1|.|TRBJ2-1|once
CASSLAVAASYNEQFF
TGCGCCAGCAGCTTGGCGGTAGCGGCATCCTACAATGAGCAGTTCTTC
>TRBV28|TRBD2|TRBJ2-2|.
CASFFAGGRGELFF
TGTGCCAGCTTCTTCGCGGGGGGGCGCGGGGAGCTGTTTTTT
>TRBV30|.|TRBJ1-1|once
CAWSLIGGEAFF
TGTGCCTGGAGTCTAATCGGAGGTGAAGCTTTCTTT
>TRBV28|.|TRBJ2-5|.
CASSPGGGREETQYF
TGTGCCAGCAGTCCGGGGGGCGGACGGGAGGAGACCCAGTACTTC
>TRBV2|TRBD1|TRBJ2-4|.
CASSEVGQGGIQYF
TGTGCCAGCAGTGAAGTAGGACAGGGAGGCATTCAGTACTTC
>TRBV5-1|TRBD2|TRBJ2-5|.
CASSFAGGPDKTQYF
TGCGCCAGCAGCTTTGCGGGGGGGCCGGATAAGACCCAGTACTTC
>TRBV9|.|TRBJ2-1|.
CASSTTTGNEQFF
TGTGCCAGCAGTACTACGACGGGGAATGAGCAGTTCTTC
>TRBV29-1|.|TRBJ1-5|.
CSVLTMGDQPQHF
TGCAGCGTCCTCACAATGGGCGATCAGCCCCAGCATTTT
>TRBV18|.|TRBJ2-5|.
CASSWNQGRETQYF
TGTGCCAGCTCATGGAATCAGGGAAGGGAGACCCAGTACTTC
>TRBV11-3|.|TRBJ2-5|.
CASSLVQETQYF
TGTGCCAGCAGCTTAGTACAAGAGACCCAGTACTTC
>TRBV28|.|TRBJ2-1|.
CASSRVVGEQFF
TGTGCCAGCAGCAGGGTAGTAGGAGAGCAGTTCTTC
>TRBV28|.|TRBJ2-5|.
CASSGRRTETQYF
TGTGCCTCTTCAGGCCGAAGAACGGAGACCCAGTACTTC
>TRBV27|.|TRBJ1-6|.
CASSLLRLGNSPLHF
TGTGCCAGCAGTTTATTACGTCTGGGCAATTCACCCCTCCACTTT
>TRBV5-1|TRBD1|TRBJ2-3|.
CASGLTTGADTQYF
TGCGCCAGCGGATTGACCACAGGGGCAGATACGCAGTATTTT
>TRBV5-4|.|TRBJ2-7|.
CASSFGGAQGSYEQYF
TGTGCCAGCAGCTTCGGGGGAGCCCAGGGATCCTACGAGCAGTACTTC
>TRBV5-1|.|TRBJ2-4|.
CASSLAGSNIQYF
TGCGCCAGCAGCTTGGCGGGGTCCAACATTCAGTACTTC
>TRBV6-2/TRBV6-3|.|TRBJ2-3|.
CASSGGPVSTQYF
TGTGCCAGCAGCGGGGGCCCAGTCAGTACGCAGTATTTT
>TRBV7-8|.|TRBJ1-2|.
CASSPNGVGYTF
TGTGCCAGCAGCCCCAACGGGGTTGGCTACACCTTC
>TRBV3-1/TRBV3-2|TRBD1|TRBJ1-4|.
CASSAGGTTNEKLFF
TGTGCCAGCAGCGCAGGGGGCACAACTAATGAAAAACTGTTTTTT
>TRBV4-3|TRBD2|TRBJ2-3|few
CASSQPGLAGATDTQYF
TGCGCCAGCAGCCAACCGGGACTAGCGGGGGCCACAGATACGCAGTATTTT
>TRBV5-4|TRBD1|TRBJ2-5|.
CASSRDEGATIVGSQYF
TGTGCCAGCAGCCGGGACGAGGGGGCAACAATCGTCGGGTCCCAGTACTTC
>TRBV7-8|.|TRBJ1-4|.
CASRPQGTNEKLFF
TGTGCCAGCAGGCCACAGGGAACTAATGAAAAACTGTTTTTT
>TRBV7-9|TRBD1|TRBJ1-3|.
CASHRGGNTIYF
TGTGCCAGCCACAGGGGTGGAAACACCATATATTTT
>TRBV30|.|TRBJ2-5|.
CAWTRARAETQYF
TGTGCCTGGACACGGGCGAGGGCAGAGACCCAGTACTTC
>TRBV4-1|.|TRBJ1-2|.
CASSQDAGNGYTF
TGCGCCAGCAGCCAAGACGCAGGGAATGGCTACACCTTC
>TRBV2|TRBD1|TRBJ1-6|.
CASTGDRGRLNSPLHF
TGTGCCAGCACCGGGGACAGGGGGCGCCTTAATTCACCCCTCCACTTT
>TRBV28|.|TRBJ1-1|.
CASSLVQLGTEAFF
TGTGCCAGCAGTTTAGTACAGCTCGGCACTGAAGCTTTCTTT
>TRBV5-1|TRBD1|TRBJ1-2|.
CASSLDADRGYGYTF
TGCGCCAGCAGCTTGGATGCGGACAGGGGCTATGGCTACACCTTC
>TRBV12-3/TRBV12-4|.|TRBJ2-2|.
CASSFYTTGELFF
TGTGCCAGCAGTTTTTATACTACCGGGGAGCTGTTTTTT
>TRBV7-9|.|TRBJ2-7|.
CASSLVWGGTYEQYF
TGTGCCAGCAGCTTGGTGTGGGGGGGCACCTACGAGCAGTACTTC
>TRBV6-5|TRBD1|TRBJ1-6|.
CASRGQGGPSPLHF
TGTGCCAGCAGAGGACAGGGCGGGCCTTCACCCCTCCACTTT
>TRBV10-1|TRBD1|TRBJ1-5|.
CASIKDRGDQPQHF
TGCGCCAGCATAAAGGACAGGGGGGATCAGCCCCAGCATTTT
>TRBV19|TRBD1|TRBJ2-7|.
CASSISPGQGAYEQYF
TGTGCCAGTAGTATAAGTCCGGGACAGGGAGCCTACGAGCAGTACTTC
>TRBV25-1|.|TRBJ2-7|once
CASGGALSYEQYF
TGTGCCAGCGGAGGGGCGCTATCCTACGAGCAGTACTTC
>TRBV5-1|TRBD1|TRBJ2-3|.
CASSWDRHTDTQYF
TGCGCCAGCAGCTGGGACAGACACACAGATACGCAGTATTTT
>TRBV15|.|TRBJ1-1|.
CATSREGQGTNTEAFF
TGTGCCACCAGCAGAGAGGGGCAGGGGACGAACACTGAAGCTTTCTTT
>TRBV6-6|.|TRBJ2-2|.
CASSTTGSGELFF
TGTGCCAGCAGTACCACGGGTTCGGGGGAGCTGTTTTTT
>TRBV4-3|TRBD1|TRBJ1-2|.
CASSQAIGQGAYGYTF
TGCGCCAGCAGCCAAGCGATAGGACAGGGGGCCTATGGCTACACCTTC